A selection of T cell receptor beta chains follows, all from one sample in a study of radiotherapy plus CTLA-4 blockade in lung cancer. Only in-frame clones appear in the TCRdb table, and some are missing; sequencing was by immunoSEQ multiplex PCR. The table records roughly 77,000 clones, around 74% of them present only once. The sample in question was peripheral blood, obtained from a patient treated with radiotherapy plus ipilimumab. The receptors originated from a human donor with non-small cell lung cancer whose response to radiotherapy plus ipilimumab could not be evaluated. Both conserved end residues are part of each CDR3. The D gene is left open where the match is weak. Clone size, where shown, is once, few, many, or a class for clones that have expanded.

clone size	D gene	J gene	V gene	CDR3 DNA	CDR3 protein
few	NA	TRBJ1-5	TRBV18	TGTGCCAGCTCACGAGAAAATAGCAATCAGCCCCAGCATTTT	CASSRENSNQPQHF
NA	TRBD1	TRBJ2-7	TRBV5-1	TGCGCCAGCAGCCTGGACCGGGGACAGAGGTACTTC	CASSLDRGQRYF
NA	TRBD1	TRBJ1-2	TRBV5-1	TGCGCCAGCAGCATACCGACAGGGAATGGCTACACCTTC	CASSIPTGNGYTF
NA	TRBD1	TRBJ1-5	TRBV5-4	TGTGCCAGCAGCCCGGGGACAGGGCTCAATCAGCCCCAGCATTTT	CASSPGTGLNQPQHF
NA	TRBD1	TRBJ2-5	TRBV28	TGTGCCAGCAACTCCCTGGACAGGCGAGAGACCCAGTACTTC	CASNSLDRRETQYF
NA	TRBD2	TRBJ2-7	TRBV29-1	TGCAGCGTCCGCAGTGGGGAAACTAGCGGGAGGAACTACGAGCAGTACTTC	CSVRSGETSGRNYEQYF
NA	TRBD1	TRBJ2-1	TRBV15	TGTGCCACCAAAAAGGGGGCGAGCTCCTACAATGAGCAGTTCTTC	CATKKGASSYNEQFF
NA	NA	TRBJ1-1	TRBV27	TGTGCCAGCAGCCCGGACAGATCCAAGGTAGGCACTGAAGCTTTCTTT	CASSPDRSKVGTEAFF
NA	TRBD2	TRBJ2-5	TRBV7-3	TGTGCCAGCAGCTCCGGGGGGGCCGCAGAGACCCAGTACTTC	CASSSGGAAETQYF
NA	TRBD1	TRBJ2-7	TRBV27	TGTGCCAGCAGTCCCCGCATGACAGGGATATACGAGCAGTACTTC	CASSPRMTGIYEQYF
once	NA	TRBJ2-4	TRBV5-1	TGCGCCAGCAGCCCCCTAAATACTAAAAACATTCAGTACTTC	CASSPLNTKNIQYF
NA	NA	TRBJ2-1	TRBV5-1	TGCGCCAGCAGCTTGAGCCAGGGGATCAGTAATGAGCAGTTCTTC	CASSLSQGISNEQFF
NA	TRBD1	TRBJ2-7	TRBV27	TGTGCCTCACGGGACAGTCTTACCTACGAGCAGTACTTC	CASRDSLTYEQYF
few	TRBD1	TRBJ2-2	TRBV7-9	TGTGCCAGCAGCTCTGGGGACAGAGACTTCACCGGGGAGCTGTTTTTT	CASSSGDRDFTGELFF
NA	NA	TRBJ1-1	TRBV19	TGTGCCAGTAGTCCTCGGGACGGGAGAGGGTACACTGAAGCTTTCTTT	CASSPRDGRGYTEAFF
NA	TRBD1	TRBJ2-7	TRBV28	TGTGCCAGCAGCCCATACAGGGGGTCCCCCTACGAGCAGTACTTC	CASSPYRGSPYEQYF
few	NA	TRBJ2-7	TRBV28	TGTGCCAGCACCTCCCAGGGATCCAACGAGCAGTACTTC	CASTSQGSNEQYF
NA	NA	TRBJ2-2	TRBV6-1	TGTGCCAGCAGTGGTCAGCGGGACACCGGGGAGCTGTTTTTT	CASSGQRDTGELFF
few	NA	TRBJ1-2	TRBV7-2	TGTGCCAGCAGCCAAGATTATCAGGGCAACTATGGCTACACCTTC	CASSQDYQGNYGYTF
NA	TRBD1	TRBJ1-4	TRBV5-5	TGTGCCAGCAGCTTGGGAAAGGAGGGGACAGGATCAAATGAAAAACTGTTTTTT	CASSLGKEGTGSNEKLFF
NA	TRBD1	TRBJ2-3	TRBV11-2	TGTGCCAGCAGTTATCGGGACAGAAGCACAGATACGCAGTATTTT	CASSYRDRSTDTQYF
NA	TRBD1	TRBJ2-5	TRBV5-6	TGTGCCAGCAGCGCCGACAGGGGTGGTTGGGAGACCCAGTACTTC	CASSADRGGWETQYF
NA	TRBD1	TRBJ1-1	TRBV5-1	TGCGCCAGCAGCTCAGGGGGACCGAACACTGAAGCTTTCTTT	CASSSGGPNTEAFF
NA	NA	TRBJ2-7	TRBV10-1	TGCGCCAGCAGTGAGTACGACAGTCGGTACGAGCAGTACTTC	CASSEYDSRYEQYF
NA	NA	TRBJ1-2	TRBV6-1	TGTGCCAGCAGTGAAGACTACCGGGAAACAGGGAAGTTTTTCTATGGCTACACCTTC	CASSEDYRETGKFFYGYTF
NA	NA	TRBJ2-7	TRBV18	TGTGCCAGCTCAGCCTCTTACCTGACAGCAACCTACGAGCAGTACTTC	CASSASYLTATYEQYF
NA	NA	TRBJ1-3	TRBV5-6	TGTGCCAGCAGCCACTCTGAGCCTGGAAACACCATATATTTT	CASSHSEPGNTIYF
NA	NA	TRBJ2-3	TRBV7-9	TGTGCCAGCCTCCAGGGCATCAGTTTCGCAGATACGCAGTATTTT	CASLQGISFADTQYF
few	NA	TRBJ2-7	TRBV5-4	TGTGCCAGCAGGACTGGCGGGACAGCCTGGTCCGAGCAGTACTTC	CASRTGGTAWSEQYF
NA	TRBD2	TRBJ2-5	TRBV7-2	TGTGCCAGCAGCTTCAGACTAGCGGGGGGGGAGACCCAGTACTTC	CASSFRLAGGETQYF
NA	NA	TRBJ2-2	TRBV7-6	TGTGCCAGCAGCGGCAACGAGGAGCTGTTTTTT	CASSGNEELFF
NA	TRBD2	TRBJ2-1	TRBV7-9	TGTGCCAGCAGTGTAGCGGGAGGTTTTCGGATTGATGAGCAGTTCTTC	CASSVAGGFRIDEQFF
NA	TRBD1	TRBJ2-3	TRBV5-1	TGCGCCAGCAGCTTCGACAGGGCTAACACAGATACGCAGTATTTT	CASSFDRANTDTQYF
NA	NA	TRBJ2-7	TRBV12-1	TGTGCCAGAAACCGGTGGGGGACTAGCGTTTTTTACGAGCAGTACTTC	CARNRWGTSVFYEQYF
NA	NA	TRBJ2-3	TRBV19	TGTGCCACCTCAGTGACAGATACGCAGTATTTT	CATSVTDTQYF
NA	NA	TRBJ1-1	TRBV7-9	TGTGCCAGCAGCCCGGGGGGTTGGGGGAACACTGAAGCTTTCTTT	CASSPGGWGNTEAFF
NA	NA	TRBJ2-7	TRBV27	TGTGCCAGCAGTTTATCGATAGGGGGAGAGCAGTACTTC	CASSLSIGGEQYF